These 5 T cell receptor beta chains share one sample of origin, sequenced in a study of metastatic and nonmetastatic thyroid tumors. TCRdb called clones again from the PCR reads with MiXCR. The data hold under 9,000 clones, with around 40% observed a single time. Not a single patient had been given any form of treatment at any point before undergoing thyroid surgery. Material for sequencing was tumor tissue. These receptors were taken from a male donor with papillary thyroid cancer or a benign thyroid nodule (not recorded which). Some clones in this sample may be carry-over from other donors' samples.

This clone was detected a few times. This chain joins TRBV28 and TRBJ1-3; TRBD1 aligns across 9 bases. Trimming removed 4 bases from V and 8 bases from J; junction bases left unmatched: 6. CDR3 length equals 14 residues. Per the germline V gene, CDR1 is MDHEN and CDR2 is SYDVKM. CDR3 residues: CASSWYRGQDTIYF. The DNA of the CDR3 is TGTGCCAGCAGTTGGTACAGGGGGCAGGACACCATATATTTT.

V gene TRBV20-1 combines with J gene TRBJ1-5, with 9 nucleotides matching TRBD1. Losses at the gene ends were 1 base for V and 0 bases for J; bases not matched to a gene: 10. CDR1 and CDR2 from the germline V gene are DFQATT and SNEGSKA (reference sequence). The CDR3 extends over 18 amino acids. CDR3 residues: CSARGGQGFSYSNQPQHF. The CDR3 DNA sequence: TGCAGTGCTAGAGGCGGACAGGGGTTTTCCTATAGCAATCAGCCCCAGCATTTT.

J is TRBJ1-2 and V is TRBV4-1, with a tentative D call TRBD1 (5 bases). The germline V gene encodes CDR1 MGHRA and CDR2 YSYEKL. Trimming cost V 1 base and J 8 bases, with 14 bases left between them. This CDR3 has 14 residues. The CDR3 spells CASSQGAGMYGYTF. The CDR3 DNA reads TGCGCCAGCAGCCAAGGGGCAGGGATGTACGGCTACACCTTC.

The chain carries TRBV20-1 and TRBJ2-3, with unresolved D. Between the trimmed V and J ends, which lost 1 base and 2 bases, there was a span of 7 bases. CDR3 length: 13 amino acids. CDR1 and CDR2 (germline): DFQATT, SNEGSKA (reference sequence). For the CDR3, the DNA is TGCAGTGCTAGAGGGACCTACACAGATACGCAGTATTTT. Protein sequence: CSARGTYTDTQYF.

Within the sample, this clone is medium-sized. The chain employs TRBV9 and TRBJ2-1; 12 bases fit TRBD2. Germline CDR1 and CDR2: SGDLS and YYNGEE. This CDR3 has 18 amino acids. Losses at the gene ends were 0 bases for V and 8 bases for J; bases not matched to a gene: 12. CDR3: CASSVATATSGRKHEQFF. CDR3 coding DNA: TGTGCCAGCAGCGTAGCTACAGCGACTAGCGGGAGAAAACATGAGCAGTTCTTC.